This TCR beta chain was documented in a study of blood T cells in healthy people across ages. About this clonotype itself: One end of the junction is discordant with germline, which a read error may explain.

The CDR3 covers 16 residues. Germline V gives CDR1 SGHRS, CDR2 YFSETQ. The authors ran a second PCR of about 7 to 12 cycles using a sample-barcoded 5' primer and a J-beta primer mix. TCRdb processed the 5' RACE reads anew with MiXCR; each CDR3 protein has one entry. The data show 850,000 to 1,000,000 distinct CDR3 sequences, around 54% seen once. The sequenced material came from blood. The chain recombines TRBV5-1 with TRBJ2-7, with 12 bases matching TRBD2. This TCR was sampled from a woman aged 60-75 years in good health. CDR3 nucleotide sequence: TGCGCCAGCAGCTTGGGGACTAGCGGGATAGAATACGAGCGGTACTTC. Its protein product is CASSLGTSGIEYERYF.